Included here is one T cell receptor (beta chain) sequence, with context. Its target is unknown. Terminally differentiated effector memory CD45RA+ cells were excluded from the naive CD8 cells, which were CD45RO-negative and positively selected for CCR7. This specimen comes from a study of shared clonotypes between healthy human individuals. The study's findings and limits: Generation probabilities were higher for clonotypes shared across all four sorted-subset donors than for unshared ones.

The protocol was immunoSEQ multiplex PCR, while the TCRdb copy is restricted to in-frame clones and leaves out a portion. The data hold more than 500,000 clones, with approximately 95% observed a single time. The sample comprised naive CD8+ T cells sorted from blood. The clonotype was recovered from a woman in her twenties or thirties in good health.

CDR3 sequence (DNA): TGTGCCAGCAGTTTCGGACAGGGGGAAACCGGGGAGCTGTTTTTT. It yields the protein CASSFGQGETGELFF. J is TRBJ2-2 and V is TRBV6-5; 10 bases line up with TRBD1. V lost 4 bases, J lost 5 bases, and 4 bases stayed unmatched. The CDR3 has 15 amino acids. In germline, CDR1 is MNHEY, CDR2 SVGAGI.